In this sample, the clone carrying this TCR beta chain turned up many times. Its antigen is still unknown. A single record per CDR3 protein comes from TCRdb applying MiXCR to the reads. The table has around 900,000 distinct CDR3 sequences, less than 35% seen once. CDR3 length: 11 residues. Trimming took off 6 bases at V and 6 bases at J, with 8 bases between the two ends. The data were obtained in a study of T cell repertoires in cytomegalovirus infection. This sequence was found in a human donor in good health (CMV status not recorded). Some clones in this sample may be carry-over from other donors' samples. The chain combines TRBV12-3 or TRBV12-4 with TRBJ1-1; D ambiguous. Here the sequenced sample was cultured CD8+ T cells from PBMCs, taken from culture after CMV antigen stimulation. CDR3 residues: CASSFGAEAFF. The CDR3, as DNA: TGTGCCAGCAGCTTTGGTGCTGAAGCTTTCTTT.